Listed here are 24 T cell receptor beta chains from one sample, sequenced in a study of blood T cell repertoires in COVID-19 (dated by TCRdb to 2020 to 2021). The library was made by the immunoSEQ multiplex PCR assay. As stored in TCRdb, this immuneACCESS dataset retains in-frame rearrangements with V and J assigned. A fraction of the clones does not appear; measured against another copy, unresolved V genes explain less than half of the discrepancy, and the remainder lacks a known reason. This sample lists fewer than 250,000 clones; around 83% were detected once. The ten largest make up 7% to 10% of the sample. The sequencing sample was made of peripheral blood. These receptors came from a woman aged 50 to 60 with acute or convalescent COVID-19.

In nucleotides, the CDR3 is TGTGCCAGCAGCCTATCTGGACAGGGGGCGCAGACTGAAGCTTTCTTT. Translation: CASSLSGQGAQTEAFF. The rearrangement joins TRBV5-4 to TRBJ1-1; 11 bases are shared with TRBD1. The V gene's germline CDR1 is SGHNT and CDR2 YYREEE (reference sequence). J was trimmed by 5 bases and V by 4 bases; bases with no gene match: 10. The CDR3 runs 16 residues.

This rearrangement joins TRBV25-1 to TRBJ1-4, with D perhaps matching TRBD1 (6 bases). Trimming stripped 3 bases from V and 7 bases from J, with 15 bases between. The CDR3 loop spans 15 amino acids. CDR1 MGHDK and CDR2 SYGVNS come from the germline V gene. The CDR3, as DNA: TGTGCCAGCAGTGAGGGGGCGCGGGTGGGTGAAAAACTGTTTTTT. Protein sequence: CASSEGARVGEKLFF.

Regarding this clone: The junction and the germline gene differ at one end; a read error may be behind it. V is TRBV4-1 and J is TRBJ2-4; tentative D call: TRBD2 (6 bases). From germline, CDR1 is MGHRA and CDR2 YSYEKL. This CDR3 comprises 15 residues. CDR3 protein: CASSQERAEWGVSNF. DNA for the CDR3: TGCGCCAGCAGCCAAGAAAGGGCAGAGTGGGGGGTCAGTAACTTC.

This clone was detected a few times. The chain carries TRBV6-6 and TRBJ1-1; D gene ambiguous. The V and J ends lost 2 bases and 10 bases respectively, with 11 bases between them. This CDR3 contains 12 residues. CDR1 is MNHNY, CDR2 SVGAGI, per germline (reference sequence). CDR3 DNA sequence: TGTGCCAGCAGTTACGAGACCGGAGGAGCTTTCTTT. It specifies CASSYETGGAFF.

The chain has TRBV6-6 and TRBJ1-6; TRBD1 aligns across 9 bases. The V and J ends lost 11 bases and 9 bases, in that order; junction bases with no gene match: 17. Germline values: CDR1 MNHNY, CDR2 SVGAGI (reference sequence). This CDR3 comprises 16 residues. DNA for the CDR3: TGTGCCGCAATAGCCAACAGGGGGCGTTTGATTTCACCCCTCCACTTT. Translated, it gives CAAIANRGRLISPLHF.

The rearrangement links TRBV19 to TRBJ2-1, with TRBD2 matching over 8 bases. Germline values: CDR1 LNHDA, CDR2 SQIVND (reference sequence). The J segment lost 2 bases and the V segment lost 5 bases, leaving 11 bases of the junction unmatched. This CDR3 spans 17 amino acids. CDR3 DNA sequence: TGTGCCAGTAGTCCGTCTGGAACTAGCGGAACCTACAATGAGCAGTTCTTC. Translating gives CASSPSGTSGTYNEQFF.

J is TRBJ2-7 and V is TRBV19; D is undetermined. The V end lost 3 bases, the J end lost 2 bases, and 14 bases lay between the germline ends. The CDR3 is made up of 15 amino acids. Germline assignment: CDR1 LNHDA and CDR2 SQIVND (reference sequence). The CDR3 coding sequence is TGTGCCAGTAGTATCCAGGCAGTCCCTACCTACGAGCAGTACTTC. It translates to CASSIQAVPTYEQYF.

Comment on this clone: Other nucleotide sequences from this sample produce the same CDR3. V is TRBV19 and J is TRBJ1-5, with 7 bases fitting TRBD1. Germline V gene lookup returns CDR1 LNHDA and CDR2 SQIVND (reference sequence). After removal of 7 bases from V and 3 bases from J, the junction contained 3 bases not matched to a gene. This CDR3 contains 13 residues. DNA of the CDR3: TGTGCCAGTACAGGGGGTTTCAATCAGCCCCAGCATTTT. This translates into CASTGGFNQPQHF.

The chain couples TRBV5-6 to TRBJ1-5; TRBD1 is a possible D gene (5 bases). The CDR3 sequence is 14 residues long. The ends were cut back, 1 base at V and 6 bases at J, with 11 bases in the middle. In germline, CDR1 is SGHDT, CDR2 YYEEEE. The CDR3 DNA sequence: TGTGCCAGCAGCTTGAAAGGGGCGAGTCAGCCCCAGCATTTT. Its protein product is CASSLKGASQPQHF. Together with reference TRBV5-6 and TRBJ1-5, the CDR3 gives the full variable domain: DAGVTQSPTHLIKTRGQQVTLRCSPKSGHDTVSWYQQALGQGPQFIFQYYEEEERQRGNFPDRFSGHQFPNYSSELNVNALLLGDSALYLCASSLKGASQPQHFGDGTRLSIL.

The chain joins TRBV19 to TRBJ2-6; 10 nucleotides line up with TRBD1. The CDR3 runs 19 residues. Germline-derived CDR1 and CDR2 are LNHDA and SQIVND (reference sequence). The V segment lost 3 bases and the J segment 2 bases; nucleotides outside the gene matches: 10. CDR3 sequence reads: CASSIMRWDRGTGANVLTF. In DNA form, the CDR3 reads TGTGCCAGTAGTATTATGAGGTGGGACAGGGGCACTGGGGCCAACGTCCTGACTTTC.

The J gene is TRBJ1-2, the V gene TRBV27, with TRBD1 matching 11 bases. V shed 6 bases, J shed 8 bases, and the junction held 8 bases outside the gene matches. The length of the CDR3 is 14 residues. Per germline, CDR1 MNHEY and CDR2 SMNVEV (reference sequence). The CDR3 spells CASRATGTGGGYTF. The CDR3 nucleotides are TGTGCCAGCAGGGCTACCGGGACAGGGGGAGGCTACACCTTC.

This clone was recorded a few times. The V call is TRBV6-6, the J call TRBJ1-2; D gene unclear. Trimming cost V 0 bases and J 4 bases, with 12 bases left between them. Looked up from germline, CDR1 is MNHNY and CDR2 is SVGAGI (reference sequence). CDR3 length: 15 residues. The CDR3 here is CASSYSFLASYGYTF. The CDR3 bases are TGTGCCAGCAGTTACTCCTTTTTGGCCTCCTATGGCTACACCTTC.

The gene calls are TRBV28 and TRBJ2-5, with TRBD2 as a possible D gene (5 bases). In germline, CDR1 is MDHEN, CDR2 SYDVKM. The ends were cut back, 7 bases at V and 1 base at J, with 16 bases in the middle. This CDR3 comprises 15 residues. CDR3 sequence reads: CASTLDEGTQETQYF. The CDR3 DNA reads TGTGCCAGCACCCTGGACGAGGGAACCCAAGAGACCCAGTACTTC.

J is TRBJ1-1 and V is TRBV27; possible D gene TRBD1, 5 bases. V shed 3 bases and J shed 7 bases, with 18 bases lying between them. This CDR3 comprises 15 residues. Looked up from germline, CDR1 is MNHEY and CDR2 is SMNVEV (reference sequence). The CDR3 reads CASSFVWGRENEAFF. CDR3 bases: TGTGCCAGCAGTTTTGTTTGGGGCAGAGAAAATGAAGCTTTCTTT.

The chain links TRBV3-1 (or the pseudogene TRBV3-2) to TRBJ2-7; 10 positions match TRBD2. Trimming at V came to 2 bases and at J to 5 bases, leaving 9 bases not matched to a gene. CDR3 length: 16 amino acids. CDR1 is LGHDT and CDR2 is YNNKEL in the germline V gene (reference sequence). The CDR3 is CASSQLSSGSPNEQYF. CDR3 DNA: TGTGCCAGCAGCCAACTCTCTAGCGGGAGCCCTAACGAGCAGTACTTC.

The chain is built from TRBV28 and TRBJ1-1; no definite D call. V lost 7 bases and J lost 5, with 8 bases in between. The germline V gene has CDR1 MDHEN and CDR2 SYDVKM. The CDR3 spans 11 residues. The CDR3: CASTLRTEAFF. CDR3 nucleotide sequence: TGTGCCAGCACCCTGAGAACTGAAGCTTTCTTT.

V and J are TRBV6-6 and TRBJ2-3; TRBD2 aligns across 16 bases. Germline loops: CDR1 MNHNY, CDR2 SVGAGI (reference sequence). The CDR3 contains 18 residues. After removal of 5 bases from V and 1 base from J, the junction contained 6 bases not matched to a gene. The CDR3 nucleotides read TGTGCCAGCAGTCCCGGGACTAGCGGGAGGGAGGGCACAGATACGCAGTATTTT. This codes for CASSPGTSGREGTDTQYF.

The gene calls are TRBV7-8 and TRBJ2-7, with 9 nucleotides matching TRBD2. CDR1 is SGHVS, CDR2 FQNEAQ, per germline. This CDR3 comprises 16 residues. V gave up 5 bases and J gave up 0 bases; unmatched junction bases: 8. The CDR3 sequence is CASSPRLAVSSYEQYF. CDR3 coding DNA: TGTGCCAGCAGCCCGCGACTAGCGGTGAGCTCCTACGAGCAGTACTTC.

Comment on this clone: In the same sample, other DNA sequences code for this CDR3. This sequence joins TRBV2 and TRBJ2-7; 9 bases are a match to TRBD1. J lost 4 bases, V lost 7 bases, and 5 bases had no gene match. The V gene's germline CDR1 is SNHLY and CDR2 FYNNEI. The CDR3 consists of 13 residues. The CDR3 here is CASTRDREYEQYF. The CDR3 nucleotides are TGTGCCAGCACTCGGGACAGGGAATACGAGCAGTACTTC. The variable domain in full, completed from reference TRBV2 and TRBJ2-7, reads EPEVTQTPSHQVTQMGQEVILRCVPISNHLYFYWYRQILGQKVEFLVSFYNNEISEKSEIFDDQFSVERPDGSNFTLKIRSTKLEDSAMYFCASTRDREYEQYFGPGTRLTVT.

This rearrangement joins TRBV6-1 to TRBJ2-7; tentatively, D is TRBD1 (6 bases). Per germline, CDR1 MNHNS and CDR2 SASEGT. This CDR3 spans 14 amino acids. Between the trimmed V and J ends, which lost 5 bases and 5 bases, there was a span of 16 bases. The CDR3 DNA reads as TGTGCCAGCAGTCCTCGTCAGGGGCCGGACGAGCAGTACTTC. It is translated as CASSPRQGPDEQYF.

This sequence joins TRBV5-4 and TRBJ2-5; perhaps TRBD1 as D (6 bases). The germline CDR1 and CDR2 sequences are SGHNT and YYREEE (reference sequence). V lost 2 bases and J 4 bases, leaving 9 bases between the germline ends. This CDR3 contains 13 residues. CDR3 in DNA: TGTGCCAGCAGCTTACAGGGTGGAGAGACCCAGTACTTC. Residues: CASSLQGGETQYF.

This clone has a handful of counts. The chain has TRBV12-3 or TRBV12-4 and TRBJ1-1; D is unclear. The CDR3 consists of 13 residues. The V gene lost 5 bases and the J gene lost 0 bases, with 7 bases spanning the gap. The DNA for the CDR3 is TGTGCCAGCAGTCCCGGTATGAACACTGAAGCTTTCTTT. It translates to CASSPGMNTEAFF.

This clone came up a few times. The chain employs TRBV27 and TRBJ2-1; 10 bases align to TRBD2. V shed 3 bases and J 4 bases; nucleotides not matched to a gene: 15. CDR1 and CDR2 from the germline V gene are MNHEY and SMNVEV (reference sequence). CDR3 length equals 19 residues. The CDR3 bases are TGTGCCAGCAGTTTTGAAACCCCCCTAGCGGGAGCCTTATACAATGAGCAGTTCTTC. Translated, it gives CASSFETPLAGALYNEQFF.

The chain combines TRBV5-1 with TRBJ2-3; 14 positions match TRBD2. J was trimmed by 7 bases and V by 3 bases; bases with no gene match: 13. Germline V lookup: CDR1 SGHRS, CDR2 YFSETQ. The CDR3 extends over 18 amino acids. CDR3 sequence (DNA): TGCGCCAGCAGCTACGAACCACCGGGACTAGCGGGAGCGAATACGCAGTATTTT. It translates to CASSYEPPGLAGANTQYF.